These T cell receptor beta chains were read from a single sample in a study of blood T cell repertoires in COVID-19. TCRdb's copy holds only in-frame clones and misses some; the assay was immunoSEQ multiplex PCR. Found here are about 92,000 clones, 75% to 90% of them singletons; the top ten hold approximately 15%. The source material was peripheral blood. The source is a woman aged 80 or older with active or convalescent COVID-19. Each CDR3 is given with its conserved first and last residue. D genes are given only for firm matches. Rows give clone size only sometimes, using once, few, many, or a class for an expanded clone.

V gene	D gene	clone size	J gene	CDR3 DNA	CDR3 protein
TRBV29-1	NA	once	TRBJ2-5	TGCAGCGTTGAGGGGGCGTTCCAAGAGACCCAGTACTTC	CSVEGAFQETQYF
TRBV11-2	TRBD1	NA	TRBJ2-2	TGTGCCAGCAGCTTCTTTAAGGGGGCGCGAGGGAACACCGGGGAGCTGTTTTTT	CASSFFKGARGNTGELFF
TRBV12-3/TRBV12-4	TRBD1	NA	TRBJ1-5	TGTGCCAGCAGTTTCAGGGGGGATCAGCCCCAGCATTTT	CASSFRGDQPQHF
TRBV4-2	TRBD1	NA	TRBJ2-2	TGTGCCAGCAGCCCAGCAGGGGGCACCGGGGAGCTGTTTTTT	CASSPAGGTGELFF
TRBV6-5	TRBD1	NA	TRBJ1-6	TGTGCCAGCAGGGACAGGGGATCGCAGTCACCCCTCCACTTT	CASRDRGSQSPLHF
TRBV27	TRBD1	NA	TRBJ2-3	TGTGCCAGCAGTAGACAGGGTAGAGATACGCAGTATTTT	CASSRQGRDTQYF
TRBV28	NA	once	TRBJ2-1	TGTGCCAGCAGCAGCGGTGACTTTGAGCAGTTCTTC	CASSSGDFEQFF
TRBV9	NA	few	TRBJ2-2	TGTGCCAGCAGCCCGAGGGGACTCACCGGGGAGCTGTTTTTT	CASSPRGLTGELFF
TRBV24-1	NA	NA	TRBJ1-1	TGTGCCACCAGTGGCGGGGGGGTGAACACTGAAGCTTTCTTT	CATSGGGVNTEAFF
TRBV27	NA	NA	TRBJ2-3	TGTGCCAGCAGTTTCAGCGACCGCACAGATACGCAGTATTTT	CASSFSDRTDTQYF